The source of this TCR beta chain is a study of blood T cell repertoires in COVID-19. In the original analysis: Reference gene primer amplification in the assay estimated nucleated cell counts. TCRdb's copy holds only in-frame clones and misses some; the assay was immunoSEQ multiplex PCR. V, J and clone size derive from that table, while D and trimming were established from the DNA sequence. The sample contains 150,000 to 200,000 clones, 90% of which appear only once. The CDR3 loop spans 13 amino acids. Germline CDR1 reads LNHDA; CDR2 reads SQIVND (reference sequence). The V and J ends lost 4 bases and 9 bases respectively, with 13 bases between them.

This clonotype originated in a man in his 60s with active or convalescent COVID-19. The chain combines TRBV19 with TRBJ1-5; possible D gene TRBD1, 5 bases. The sequenced material came from peripheral blood. The DNA of the CDR3 is TGTGCCAGTAGTACGGTGCAGGGCTCGCCCCAGCATTTT. Protein product: CASSTVQGSPQHF.